The 9 T cell receptor beta chains reported below all come from one sample, sequenced in a study of T cells after yellow fever vaccination. TCRdb itself ran the 5' RACE reads through MiXCR, one entry per CDR3 protein. The table includes over 85,000 distinct CDR3 sequences, about 8.4% detected once. This sample comprised CD8+ T cells not binding an NS4B(214-222) dextramer, sorted from PBMCs, obtained less than 16 days after the first yellow fever vaccination. These receptors were taken from a man aged 18 to 30 who received the YFV17D yellow fever vaccine.

The chain carries TRBV7-9 and TRBJ1-1, with 7 positions matching TRBD1. The CDR3 loop spans 15 amino acids. Trimming took 3 bases from V and 5 from J; bases not matched to a gene: 9. Germline-derived CDR1 and CDR2 are SEHNR and FQNEAQ (reference sequence). CDR3 DNA: TGTGCCAGCAGCTTGAACCACAGGGGTTTGACTGAAGCTTTCTTT. It yields the protein CASSLNHRGLTEAFF.

This clonotype appeared many times. The rearrangement joins TRBV4-1 to TRBJ2-3; the D is unclear. The germline V gene has CDR1 MGHRA and CDR2 YSYEKL. This CDR3 region has 12 residues. The germline V and J ends were trimmed by 1 base and 5 bases, with 4 bases remaining between them. CDR3 coding DNA: TGCGCCAGCAGCCAAGCGGGAGATACGCAGTATTTT. It is translated as CASSQAGDTQYF.

The CDR3 bases are TGTGCCAGCAGTTACTCGAGGCTTTCCTCCTACGAGCAGTACTTC. Amino acid sequence: CASSYSRLSSYEQYF. The V gene is TRBV6-2 or TRBV6-3, the J gene TRBJ2-7; D is ambiguous. The CDR3 totals 15 residues. Germline CDR1 and CDR2: MNHEY and SVGEGT. V was cut by 0 bases and J by 0 bases, with 9 bases left in between.

The V and J genes are TRBV5-6 and TRBJ1-1; D remains unclear. The CDR3 is made up of 14 amino acids. Trimming left V 0 bases short and J 3 bases short, with 9 bases between. The germline V gene has CDR1 SGHDT and CDR2 YYEEEE. This chain's CDR3 is CASSLAPRYTEAFF. As DNA, the CDR3 is TGTGCCAGCAGCTTGGCCCCTCGCTACACTGAAGCTTTCTTT.

This clonotype was observed a handful of times. This sequence joins TRBV10-3 and TRBJ2-3, with 12 bases fitting TRBD2. This CDR3 spans 17 amino acids. With 3 bases clipped from V and 1 base from J, the junction kept 5 bases outside the gene matches. In germline, CDR1 is ENHRY, CDR2 SYGVKD. The CDR3, as DNA: TGTGCCATCAGTGACGGGACTAGCGGGTTGGGCACAGATACGCAGTATTTT. It is translated as CAISDGTSGLGTDTQYF.

This clonotype appeared a single time. The junction shows a germline mismatch at one end, possibly a read error. The V gene is TRBV4-2, the J gene TRBJ2-3, with a tentative D call TRBD2 (7 bases). Germline-derived CDR1 and CDR2 are LGHNA and YNFKEQ. This CDR3 comprises 17 residues. The CDR3 loop is CASCQGVGGGYTDTQYF. For the CDR3, the DNA is TGTGCCAGCTGCCAAGGAGTAGGCGGGGGCTACACAGATACGCAGTATTTT.

This clonotype was recorded a few times. This chain links TRBV4-1 with TRBJ2-7; D tentatively fits TRBD1 or TRBD2 (5 bases each). The CDR3 covers 16 residues. The V end lost 3 bases, the J end lost 6 bases, and 21 bases lay between the germline ends. Germline assignment: CDR1 MGHRA and CDR2 YSYEKL. The CDR3 DNA reads as TGCGCCAGCAGCCAGGGGGTGAGCAGGGCGGCTCCCGAGCAGTACTTC. Residues: CASSQGVSRAAPEQYF.

The chain links TRBV21-1 to TRBJ2-1. TRBV21-1 is shown as a pseudogene. The length of the CDR3 is 12 residues. CDR3 sequence: CASSKAVYEQFF. CDR3 in DNA: TGTGCCAGCAGCAAAGCCGTCTATGAGCAGTTCTTC.

This clonotype was picked up a small number of times. The rearrangement links TRBV15 to TRBJ2-7, with a possible D match to TRBD2 (5 bases). The germline CDR1 and CDR2 sequences are LNHNV and YYDKDF (reference sequence). The V gene lost 0 bases and the J gene lost 7 bases, with 10 bases spanning the gap. The CDR3 contains 13 residues. Here the CDR3 reads CATSRDGQREQYF. The CDR3 bases are TGTGCCACCAGCAGAGATGGGCAGCGGGAGCAGTACTTC.